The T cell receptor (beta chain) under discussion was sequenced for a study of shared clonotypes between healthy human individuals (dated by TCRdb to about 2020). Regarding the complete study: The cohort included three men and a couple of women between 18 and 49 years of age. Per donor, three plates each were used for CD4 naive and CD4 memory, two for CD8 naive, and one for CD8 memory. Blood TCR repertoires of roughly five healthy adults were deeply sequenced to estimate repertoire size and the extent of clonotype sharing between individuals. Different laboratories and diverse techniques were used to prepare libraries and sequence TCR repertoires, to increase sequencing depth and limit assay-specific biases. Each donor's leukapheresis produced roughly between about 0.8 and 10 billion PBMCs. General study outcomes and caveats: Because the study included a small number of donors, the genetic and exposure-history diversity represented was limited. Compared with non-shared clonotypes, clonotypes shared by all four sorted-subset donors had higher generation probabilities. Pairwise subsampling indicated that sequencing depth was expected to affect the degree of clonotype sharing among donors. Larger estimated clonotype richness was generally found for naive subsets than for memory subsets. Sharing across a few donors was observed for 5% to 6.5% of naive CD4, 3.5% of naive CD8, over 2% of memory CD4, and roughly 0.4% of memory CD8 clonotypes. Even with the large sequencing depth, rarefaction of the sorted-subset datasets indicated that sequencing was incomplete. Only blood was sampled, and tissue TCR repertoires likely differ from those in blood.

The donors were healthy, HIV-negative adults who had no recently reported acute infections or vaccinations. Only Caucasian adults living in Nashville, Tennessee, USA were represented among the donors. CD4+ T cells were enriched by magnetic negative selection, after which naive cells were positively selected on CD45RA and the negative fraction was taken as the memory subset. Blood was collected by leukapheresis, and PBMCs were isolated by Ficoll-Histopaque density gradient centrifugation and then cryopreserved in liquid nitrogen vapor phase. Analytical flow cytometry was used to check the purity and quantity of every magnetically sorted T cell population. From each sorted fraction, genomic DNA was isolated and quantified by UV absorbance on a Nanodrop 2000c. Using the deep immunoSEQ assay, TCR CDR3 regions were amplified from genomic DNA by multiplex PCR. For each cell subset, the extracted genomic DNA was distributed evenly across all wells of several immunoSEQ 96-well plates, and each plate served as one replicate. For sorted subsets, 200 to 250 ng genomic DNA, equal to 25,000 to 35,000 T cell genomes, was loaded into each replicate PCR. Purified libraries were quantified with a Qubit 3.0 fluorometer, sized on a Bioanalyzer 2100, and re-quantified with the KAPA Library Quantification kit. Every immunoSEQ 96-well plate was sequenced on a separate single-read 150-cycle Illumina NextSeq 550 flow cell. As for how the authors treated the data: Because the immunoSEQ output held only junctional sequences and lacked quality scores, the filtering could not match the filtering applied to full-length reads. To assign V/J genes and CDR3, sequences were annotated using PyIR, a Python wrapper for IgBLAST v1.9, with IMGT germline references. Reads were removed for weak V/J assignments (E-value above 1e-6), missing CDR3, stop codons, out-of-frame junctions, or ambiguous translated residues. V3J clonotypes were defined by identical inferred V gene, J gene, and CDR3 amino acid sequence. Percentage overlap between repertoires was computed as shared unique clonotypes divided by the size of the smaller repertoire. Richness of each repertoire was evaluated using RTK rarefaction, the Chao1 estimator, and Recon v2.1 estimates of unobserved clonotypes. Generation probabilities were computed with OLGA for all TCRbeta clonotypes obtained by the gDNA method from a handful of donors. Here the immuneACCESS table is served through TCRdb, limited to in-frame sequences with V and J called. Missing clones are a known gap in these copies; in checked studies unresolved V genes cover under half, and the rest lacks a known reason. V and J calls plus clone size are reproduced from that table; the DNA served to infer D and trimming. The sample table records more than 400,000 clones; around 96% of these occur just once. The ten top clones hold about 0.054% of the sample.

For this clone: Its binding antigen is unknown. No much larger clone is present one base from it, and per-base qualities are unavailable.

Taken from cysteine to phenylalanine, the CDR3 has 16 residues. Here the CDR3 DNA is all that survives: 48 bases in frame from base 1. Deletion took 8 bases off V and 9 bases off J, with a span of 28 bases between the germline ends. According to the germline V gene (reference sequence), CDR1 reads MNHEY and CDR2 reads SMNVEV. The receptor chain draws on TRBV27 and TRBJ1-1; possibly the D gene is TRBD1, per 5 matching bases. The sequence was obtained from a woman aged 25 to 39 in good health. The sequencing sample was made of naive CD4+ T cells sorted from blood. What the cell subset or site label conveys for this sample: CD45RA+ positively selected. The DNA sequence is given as TGTGCCAGCCGACCCCGCGGGGCACCCCTTTTGTTGAAAGCTTTCTTT. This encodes CASRPRGAPLLLKAFF.